The present T cell receptor (beta chain) was sequenced within a study of human T cells and chemical hapten exposure. Across the study: Across the whole study, which lasted about 23 weeks, patients were given diphenylcyclopropenone on the scalp once a week. Small volume differences among pooled libraries mainly caused per-sample TCR yield variation.

Documented time point: pre-sensitization, week 0. Sample treatment: therapeutic diphenylcyclopropenone sensitization with weekly scalp DPC. Unfractionated whole blood served as the source for total RNA extraction. The table lists this clonotype with many counts. Via MiXCR, TCRdb re-called the RACE reads, giving one row per CDR3 protein. The sample contains 350,000 to 450,000 distinct CDR3 sequences, around 5.5% of which appear only once. The clonotype was recovered from a woman aged 50 to 60 with alopecia areata. Some clones in this sample may be carry-over from other donors' samples. This material consisted of whole blood, taken in connection with sensitization to the hapten diphenylcyclopropenone (DPC).

CDR3 sequence: CSARDLGGTGGYEQYF. In nucleotides, the CDR3 is TGCAGTGCTAGAGATCTAGGTGGGACTGGGGGTTACGAGCAGTACTTC. J is TRBJ2-7 and V is TRBV20-1; possibly TRBD2 for D (6 bases). The CDR3 extends over 16 amino acids. With 0 bases removed from V and 4 bases from J, the gap between germline ends came to 19 bases. From germline, CDR1 is DFQATT and CDR2 SNEGSKA (reference sequence).